The 23 T cell receptor beta chains presented below share a single source sample, sequenced in a study of cytomegalovirus exposure and HLA in healthy donors. Repertoires were generated with immunoSEQ multiplex PCR, while TCRdb's copy carries only in-frame clones and drops some. The sample yields 200,000 to 250,000 clones, roughly 84% seen once. Sequences were obtained from PBMCs. Receptor source: a man between 18 and 35 years old in good health and CMV-seropositive.

The chain recombines TRBV5-8 with TRBJ1-2; D is unresolved. From germline, CDR1 is SGHTS and CDR2 YDEGEE. V lost 4 bases and J lost 1, with 8 bases in between. The CDR3 totals 13 residues. The CDR3 DNA sequence: TGTGCCAGCAGCGTACAGCTTAACTATGGCTACACCTTC. This gives the protein CASSVQLNYGYTF.

In DNA, the CDR3 is TGTGCCAGCAGCTTAGGAGGGATTGGAAACACCATATATTTT. Its protein is CASSLGGIGNTIYF. The V gene is TRBV7-6, the J gene TRBJ1-3; D gene unclear. Germline lookup yields CDR1 SGHVS and CDR2 FNYEAQ. This CDR3 is 14 amino acids long. The V end was cut by 1 base, the J end by 3 bases, with 7 bases between.

This clone appeared a single time. V gene TRBV2 combines with J gene TRBJ2-2; tentative D call: TRBD1 (5 bases). Germline V lookup: CDR1 SNHLY, CDR2 FYNNEI. Trimming stripped 10 bases from V and 5 bases from J, with 17 bases between. The CDR3 totals 14 residues. CDR3 in amino acids: CATAEAGLTGELFF. The DNA of the CDR3 is TGTGCCACCGCCGAGGCAGGGTTGACCGGGGAGCTGTTTTTT.

V usage is TRBV27 and J usage is TRBJ2-7; 7 bases are a match to TRBD2. The CDR3 consists of 15 residues. The germline V gene encodes CDR1 MNHEY and CDR2 SMNVEV (reference sequence). J lost 7 bases, V lost 6 bases, and 15 bases had no gene match. The CDR3 here is CASRGFGSAGREQYF. The DNA of the CDR3 is TGTGCCAGCAGGGGGTTCGGTTCAGCGGGGAGGGAGCAGTACTTC.

On this clone itself: A junction end diverges from the germline sequence, so it may reflect a read error. This chain joins TRBV7-9 and TRBJ2-1; D not resolved. Germline V gives CDR1 SEHNR, CDR2 FQNEAQ (reference sequence). The CDR3 has 12 amino acids. Written as DNA, the CDR3 is TGTGCCAGCAGCCCCATAGGGAATGAGCAGCTCTTC. Translation: CASSPIGNEQLF.

This chain connects TRBV6-7 to TRBJ2-7; 8 bases line up with TRBD2. TRBV6-7 is an ORF, and what it does is uncertain. With V trimmed by 2 bases and J by 5 bases, 5 bases remained unmatched. The CDR3 contains 14 residues. CDR3 bases: TGTGCCAGCAGTTACCAAGCGGGAGATCACGAGCAGTACTTC. Its translation: CASSYQAGDHEQYF.

This clone was seen just once. CDR3 DNA: TGTGCCAGCAGCTTGGCCTCTTCTAAGGGGGCTTATGGCTACACCTTC. It encodes CASSLASSKGAYGYTF. J is TRBJ1-2 and V is TRBV5-4; 7 nucleotides line up with TRBD1. CDR3 length: 16 residues. CDR1 and CDR2 (germline): SGHNT, YYREEE (reference sequence). After removal of 0 bases from V and 5 bases from J, the junction contained 10 bases not matched to a gene.

This clone came up a few times. This sequence joins TRBV29-1 and TRBJ2-5; D is unclear. Trimming pared 4 bases from V and 1 base from J, leaving 10 bases between. The CDR3 covers 13 residues. Germline V gene data show CDR1 as SQVTM and CDR2 as ANQGSEA. In DNA form, the CDR3 reads TGCAGCGTTGCCCCCCAGGTCCAAGAGACCCAGTACTTC. This sequence encodes CSVAPQVQETQYF.

The chain couples TRBV6-1 to TRBJ2-7; the D gene is possibly TRBD1 (6 bases). Germline-derived CDR1 and CDR2 are MNHNS and SASEGT. V lost 2 bases to trimming and J lost 3 bases, with 11 bases between them. There are 14 residues in the CDR3. The CDR3: CASSELRGVYEQYF. For the CDR3, the DNA is TGTGCCAGCAGTGAACTCAGGGGCGTCTACGAGCAGTACTTC.

The V call is TRBV23-1, the J call TRBJ2-2, with D unclear. TRBV23-1 is an ORF, and what it does is uncertain. The germline V and J ends were trimmed by 8 bases and 1 base, with 17 bases remaining between them. The CDR3 spans 16 residues. This CDR3 reads CASQFDERRNTGELFF. The CDR3 coding sequence is TGCGCCAGCCAGTTCGATGAGCGACGGAACACCGGGGAGCTGTTTTTT.

The chain uses TRBV16 and TRBJ1-2, with a possible D match to TRBD1 (6 bases). Trimming stripped 3 bases from V and 5 bases from J, with 10 bases between. The length of the CDR3 is 13 residues. From germline, CDR1 is KGHSY and CDR2 FQNENV. CDR3 sequence reads: CASSQSDRYGYTF. CDR3 DNA: TGTGCCAGCAGCCAGTCGGACAGATATGGCTACACCTTC. Based on the CDR3 plus reference TRBV16 and TRBJ1-2, the full variable domain is GEEVAQTPKHLVRGEGQKAKLYCAPIKGHSYVFWYQQVLKNEFKFLISFQNENVFDETGMPKERFSAKCLPNSPCSLEIQATKLEDSAVYFCASSQSDRYGYTFGSGTRLTVV.

The CDR3 DNA follows: TGTGCCAGCAGTTCCCTAGCGGGCAACTACAATGAGCAGTTCTTC. Its protein is CASSSLAGNYNEQFF. This chain joins TRBV11-2 and TRBJ2-1; 8 bases align to TRBD2. Germline V CDR1 and CDR2: SGHAT, FQNNGV. The CDR3 extends over 15 amino acids. Trimming took 6 bases from V and 3 from J; bases not matched to a gene: 7.

This sequence joins TRBV6-1 and TRBJ2-7, with TRBD2 identical over 16 bases. The CDR3 is made up of 18 amino acids. Germline V CDR1 and CDR2: MNHNS, SASEGT. With V trimmed by 4 bases and J by 0 bases, 6 bases remained unmatched. CDR3 bases: TGTGCCAGCAGTGTCCTGGGACTAGCGGGGGGGGGCTCCTACGAGCAGTACTTC. Its translation: CASSVLGLAGGGSYEQYF.

This clone has just one count. This chain's CDR3 is CASSHSGGMNTEAFF. In DNA, the CDR3 is TGTGCCAGCAGCCACTCGGGCGGCATGAACACTGAAGCTTTCTTT. This chain joins TRBV7-2 and TRBJ1-1; D ambiguous. This CDR3 spans 15 amino acids. V gave up 5 bases and J gave up 0 bases, with 13 bases separating them. Germline V gives CDR1 SGHTA, CDR2 FQGNSA.

This clone was seen only once. The CDR3 here is CASSANRGDTQYF. The CDR3 DNA reads as TGTGCCAGTAGCGCGAACAGGGGTGATACGCAGTATTTT. V and J are TRBV19 and TRBJ2-3, with 7 positions matching TRBD1. This CDR3 comprises 13 residues. Unmatched junction bases numbered 6, after V lost 6 bases and J lost 6 bases. Germline V gives CDR1 LNHDA, CDR2 SQIVND (reference sequence).

The V and J genes are TRBV15 and TRBJ2-3; 10 nucleotides match TRBD1. The CDR3 loop spans 16 amino acids. Germline V gives CDR1 LNHNV, CDR2 YYDKDF (reference sequence). V lost 5 bases to trimming and J lost 2 bases; unmatched junction nucleotides: 7. Here the CDR3 reads CATSLPGQGNTDTQYF. As DNA, the CDR3 is TGTGCCACCAGCTTACCGGGACAGGGGAACACAGATACGCAGTATTTT.

The chain couples TRBV6-6 to TRBJ2-7; tentative D call: TRBD2 (5 bases). This CDR3 is built from 14 residues. Germline CDR1 is MNHNY and CDR2 is SVGAGI (reference sequence). The V and J ends lost 6 bases and 10 bases respectively, with 22 bases between them. The CDR3 loop reads CASSPARLSGNQYF. Written as DNA, the CDR3 is TGTGCCAGCAGCCCCGCACGTTTGAGCGGTAATCAGTACTTC.

This chain joins TRBV11-2 and TRBJ2-1; the D gene could be TRBD1 or TRBD2 (6 bases each). V lost 1 base to trimming and J lost 7 bases, with 11 bases between them. CDR1 and CDR2 from the germline V gene are SGHAT and FQNNGV. The CDR3 loop spans 14 amino acids. CDR3 sequence (DNA): TGTGCCAGCAGCTTAGGTCTAGGGGGGAATGAGCAGTTCTTC. Its translation: CASSLGLGGNEQFF. The full variable domain, its missing parts supplied by reference TRBV11-2 and TRBJ2-1, is EAGVAQSPRYKIIEKRQSVAFWCNPISGHATLYWYQQILGQGPKLLIQFQNNGVVDDSQLPKDRFSAERLKGVDSTLKIQPAKLEDSAVYLCASSLGLGGNEQFFGPGTRLTVL.

CDR3 protein: CASTLGTVNTEAFF. The CDR3 DNA follows: TGTGCCAGCACCCTAGGGACAGTGAACACTGAAGCTTTCTTT. The gene calls are TRBV13 and TRBJ1-1; 7 bases agree with TRBD1. The V segment lost 7 bases and the J segment 0 bases; nucleotides outside the gene matches: 5. The CDR3 is made up of 14 amino acids. CDR1 and CDR2 from the germline V gene are PRHDT and FYEKMQ (reference sequence).

This sequence joins TRBV4-1 and TRBJ2-3; a weak D match, TRBD2 (5 bases). V lost 1 base, J lost 10 bases, and 12 bases lay in between. Looked up from germline, CDR1 is MGHRA and CDR2 is YSYEKL. The CDR3 consists of 13 residues. This chain's CDR3 is CASSQAAGGSQYF. CDR3 coding DNA: TGCGCCAGCAGCCAAGCCGCAGGAGGATCGCAGTATTTT.

V is TRBV5-4 and J is TRBJ1-2; TRBD1 matches 8 bases. Looked up from germline, CDR1 is SGHNT and CDR2 is YYREEE (reference sequence). The CDR3 spans 13 residues. V was clipped by 6 bases and J by 4 bases; unmatched bases: 5. CDR3 nucleotide sequence: TGTGCCAGCACTTTAGACAGGGGCTATGGCTACACCTTC. Translated, it gives CASTLDRGYGYTF.

The V and J genes are TRBV6-1 and TRBJ1-1; possible D gene TRBD1, 5 bases. Germline V gene lookup returns CDR1 MNHNS and CDR2 SASEGT. V was pared by 1 base and J by 0 bases, with 9 bases between. CDR3 length equals 15 residues. CDR3 protein: CASSEDLGLNTEAFF. As DNA, the CDR3 is TGTGCCAGCAGTGAAGATCTGGGGCTGAACACTGAAGCTTTCTTT.

The chain joins TRBV2 to TRBJ2-7; D is ambiguous. Germline CDR1 SNHLY, CDR2 FYNNEI. The ends were cut back, 1 base at V and 12 bases at J, with 10 bases in the middle. The CDR3 covers 11 residues. This CDR3 reads CASSEGARGYF. The CDR3 nucleotides read TGTGCCAGCAGTGAAGGCGCAAGAGGGTACTTC.